A single T cell receptor (beta chain) is shown here with its context. Its antigen remains unknown. This sample was taken from a study of a mutant IDH1 vaccine in newly diagnosed glioma. Looking at the study overall: Eight vaccine injections were given to patients in weeks 1, 3, 5, 7, 11, 15, 19 and 23. Earlier care involved radiotherapy, temozolomide, or both, and the majority received both.

Clones were sequenced by immunoSEQ multiplex PCR, and TCRdb holds only the in-frame ones, with some missing. The data show under 45,000 clones, approximately 89% seen once. Whole-study results and caveats: Top-clonotype changes in peripheral T cells seemed unrelated to pseudoprogression.

V was shortened by 3 bases and J by 4 bases, with 13 bases between the two germline ends. The CDR3 runs to 14 residues. The germline gives CDR1 SGDLS, CDR2 YYNGEE. As for time point: week 23, last vaccination. The vaccine gave 300 ug of a 20-mer mutant IDH1 peptide subcutaneously per dose. In every donor, the tumor was a new WHO grade 3 or 4 IDH1-mutant, ATRX-lost astrocytoma. J is TRBJ2-5 and V is TRBV9; TRBD1 is a possible D gene (6 bases). This receptor was taken from a man aged 50 to 59 with glioma. The sequencing used PBMCs, collected from a glioma patient whose treatment included an IDH1 peptide vaccine. The CDR3 bases are TGTGCCAGCAGCGGGGGGACAAATCGAGAGACCCAGTACTTC. Translating it yields CASSGGTNRETQYF.